This entry is about one T cell receptor (beta chain). Its antigen is as yet unknown. This specimen comes from a study of type 1 and type 2 diabetes patients. Genomic DNA was the PCR template. Multiplex PCR with 30 forward and 13 reverse primers amplified the TCR beta CDR3. TCRdb fed the multiplex PCR reads into MiXCR, producing one record per CDR3 protein. The data hold 280,000 or so distinct CDR3 sequences, with roughly 44% observed a single time. Whole-study results and caveats: Type 2 diabetes and control samples shared highly correlated V and J usage, averaging around 0.97. Type 1 diabetes repertoires were significantly less diverse than type 2 diabetes ones.

Germline V lookup: CDR1 SGHDN, CDR2 FVKESK. V lost 6 bases and J lost 6; bases outside the gene matches: 9. CDR3 size: 14 residues. The receptor was derived from a man between 18 and 29 years old with type 2 diabetes. Input material: peripheral blood mononuclear cells (PBMCs). The genes are TRBV14 and TRBJ2-7; 9 bases line up with TRBD1. As DNA, the CDR3 is TGTGCCAGCAGAACCCGGGACAGGGTAAGCGAGCAGTACTTC. Protein: CASRTRDRVSEQYF.